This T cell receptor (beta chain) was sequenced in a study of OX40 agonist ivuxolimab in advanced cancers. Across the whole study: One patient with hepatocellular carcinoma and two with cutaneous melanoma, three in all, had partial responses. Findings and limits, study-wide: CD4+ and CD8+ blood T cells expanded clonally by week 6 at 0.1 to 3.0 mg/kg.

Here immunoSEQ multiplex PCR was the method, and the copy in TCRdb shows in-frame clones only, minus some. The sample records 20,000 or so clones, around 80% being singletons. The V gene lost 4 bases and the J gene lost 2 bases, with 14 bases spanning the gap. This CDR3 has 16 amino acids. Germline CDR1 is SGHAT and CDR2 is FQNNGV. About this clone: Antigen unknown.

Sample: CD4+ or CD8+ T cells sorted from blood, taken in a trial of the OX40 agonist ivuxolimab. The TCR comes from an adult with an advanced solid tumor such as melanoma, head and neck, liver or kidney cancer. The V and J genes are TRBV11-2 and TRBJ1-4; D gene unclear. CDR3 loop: CASSSLQGLTNEKLFF. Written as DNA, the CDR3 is TGTGCCAGCAGCTCCCTCCAAGGGCTTACTAATGAAAAACTGTTTTTT. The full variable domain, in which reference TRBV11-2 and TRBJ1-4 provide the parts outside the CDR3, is EAGVAQSPRYKIIEKRQSVAFWCNPISGHATLYWYQQILGQGPKLLIQFQNNGVVDDSQLPKDRFSAERLKGVDSTLKIQPAKLEDSAVYLCASSSLQGLTNEKLFFGSGTQLSVL.